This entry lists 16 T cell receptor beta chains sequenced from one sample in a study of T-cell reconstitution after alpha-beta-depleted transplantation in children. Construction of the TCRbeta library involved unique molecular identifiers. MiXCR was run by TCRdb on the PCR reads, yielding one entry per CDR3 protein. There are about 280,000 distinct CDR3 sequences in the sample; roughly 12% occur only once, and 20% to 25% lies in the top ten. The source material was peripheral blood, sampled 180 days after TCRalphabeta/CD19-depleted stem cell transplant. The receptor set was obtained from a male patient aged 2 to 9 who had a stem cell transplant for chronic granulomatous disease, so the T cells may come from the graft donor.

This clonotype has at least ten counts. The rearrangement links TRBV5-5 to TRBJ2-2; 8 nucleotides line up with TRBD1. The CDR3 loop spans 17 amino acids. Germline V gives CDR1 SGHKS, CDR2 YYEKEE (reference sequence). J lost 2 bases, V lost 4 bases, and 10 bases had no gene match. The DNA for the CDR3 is TGTGCCAGCAGCGCACCGTACAGGGGGAGAAACACCGGGGAGCTGTTTTTT. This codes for CASSAPYRGRNTGELFF. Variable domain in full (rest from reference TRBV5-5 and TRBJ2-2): DAGVTQSPTHLIKTRGQQVTLRCSPISGHKSVSWYQQVLGQGPQFIFQYYEKEERGRGNFPDRFSARQFPNYSSELNVNALLLGDSALYLCASSAPYRGRNTGELFFGEGSRLTVL.

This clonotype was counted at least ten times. CDR3 loop: CASSTSRASGYEQYF. The CDR3 DNA sequence: TGTGCCAGCAGTACTAGCAGGGCCAGTGGCTACGAGCAGTACTTC. The gene calls are TRBV28 and TRBJ2-7, with D perhaps TRBD2 (6 bases). The CDR3 loop spans 15 amino acids. Trimming left V 5 bases short and J 3 bases short, with 17 bases between. Germline lookup yields CDR1 MDHEN and CDR2 SYDVKM. The full variable domain, rest sourced from reference TRBV28 and TRBJ2-7, is DVKVTQSSRYLVKRTGEKVFLECVQDMDHENMFWYRQDPGLGLRLIYFSYDVKMKEKGDIPEGYSVSREKKERFSLILESASTNQTSMYLCASSTSRASGYEQYFGPGTRLTVT.

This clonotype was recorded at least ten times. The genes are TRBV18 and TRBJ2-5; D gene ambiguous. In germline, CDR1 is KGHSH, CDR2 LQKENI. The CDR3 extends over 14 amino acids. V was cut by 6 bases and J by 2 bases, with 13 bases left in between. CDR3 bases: TGTGCCAGCTCCCCCGACGGAAGGCAAGAGACCCAGTACTTC. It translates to CASSPDGRQETQYF.

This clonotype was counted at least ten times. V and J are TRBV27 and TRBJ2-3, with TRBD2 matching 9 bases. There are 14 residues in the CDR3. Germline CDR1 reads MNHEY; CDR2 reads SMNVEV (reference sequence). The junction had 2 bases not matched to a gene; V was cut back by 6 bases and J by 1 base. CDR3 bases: TGTGCCAGCAGGTGGACTAGCGGCACAGATACGCAGTATTTT. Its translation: CASRWTSGTDTQYF.

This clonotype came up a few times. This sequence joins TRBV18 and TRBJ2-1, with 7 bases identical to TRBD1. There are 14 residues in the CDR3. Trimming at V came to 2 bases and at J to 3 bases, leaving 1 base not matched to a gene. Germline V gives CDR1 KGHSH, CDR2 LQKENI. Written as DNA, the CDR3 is TGTGCCAGCTCACCAGACAGGGTCTACAATGAGCAGTTCTTC. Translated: CASSPDRVYNEQFF.

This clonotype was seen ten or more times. CDR3 coding DNA: TGTGCCAGCAGCAGGGGGCGCGAGCAGTACTTC. Translating it yields CASSRGREQYF. The gene calls are TRBV12-3 or TRBV12-4 and TRBJ2-7; 8 bases match TRBD1. Trimming took 6 bases from V and 6 from J; bases not matched to a gene: 1. This CDR3 region has 11 residues.

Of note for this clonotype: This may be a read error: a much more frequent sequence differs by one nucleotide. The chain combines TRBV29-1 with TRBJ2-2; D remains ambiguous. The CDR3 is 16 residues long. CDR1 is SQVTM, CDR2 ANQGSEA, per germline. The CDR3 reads CSVEDRGSENSGELFF. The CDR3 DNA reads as TGCAGCGTTGAAGATCGTGGTAGTGAGAACAGCGGGGAGCTGTTTTTT.

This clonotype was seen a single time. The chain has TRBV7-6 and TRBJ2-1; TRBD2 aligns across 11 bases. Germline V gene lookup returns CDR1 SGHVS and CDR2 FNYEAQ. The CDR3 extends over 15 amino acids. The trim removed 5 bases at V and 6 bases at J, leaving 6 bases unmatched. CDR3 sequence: CASSVLAGGSNEQFF. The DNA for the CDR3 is TGTGCCAGCAGCGTCCTAGCGGGGGGCAGCAATGAGCAGTTCTTC.

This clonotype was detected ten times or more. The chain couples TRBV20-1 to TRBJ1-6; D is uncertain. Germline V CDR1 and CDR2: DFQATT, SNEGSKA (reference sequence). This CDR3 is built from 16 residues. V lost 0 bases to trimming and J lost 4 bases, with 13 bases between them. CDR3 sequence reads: CSARDGRGEYNSPLHF. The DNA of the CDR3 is TGCAGTGCTAGAGATGGGCGTGGCGAGTATAATTCACCCCTCCACTTT.

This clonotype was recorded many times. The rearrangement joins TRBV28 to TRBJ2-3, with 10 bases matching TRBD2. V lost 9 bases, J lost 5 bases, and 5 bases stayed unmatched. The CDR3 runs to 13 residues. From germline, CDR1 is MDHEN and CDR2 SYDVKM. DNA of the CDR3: TGTGCCAGTGAGCGGGAGGGCGTAGATACGCAGTATTTT. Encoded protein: CASEREGVDTQYF.

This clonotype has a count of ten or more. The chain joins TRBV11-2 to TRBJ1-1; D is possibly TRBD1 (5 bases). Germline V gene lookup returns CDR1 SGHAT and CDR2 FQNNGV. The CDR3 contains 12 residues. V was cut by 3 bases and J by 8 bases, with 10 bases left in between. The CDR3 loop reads CASSLGGEEAFF. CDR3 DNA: TGTGCCAGCAGCTTGGGGGGGGAAGAAGCTTTCTTT.

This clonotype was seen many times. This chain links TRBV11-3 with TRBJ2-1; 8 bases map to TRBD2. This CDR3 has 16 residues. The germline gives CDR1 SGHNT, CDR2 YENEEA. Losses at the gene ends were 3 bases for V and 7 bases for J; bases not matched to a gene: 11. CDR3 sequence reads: CASSFQAGVGRNEQFF. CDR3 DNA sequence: TGTGCCAGCAGCTTTCAAGCGGGAGTAGGGAGGAATGAGCAGTTCTTC.

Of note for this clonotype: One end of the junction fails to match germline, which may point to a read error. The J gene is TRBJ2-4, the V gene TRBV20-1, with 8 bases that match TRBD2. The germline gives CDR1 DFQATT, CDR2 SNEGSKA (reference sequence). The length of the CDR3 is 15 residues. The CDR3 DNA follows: TGCTGTGCTAGGCGGGGGGCAGAAGGCAAAAACATTCAGTACTTC. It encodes CCARRGAEGKNIQYF.

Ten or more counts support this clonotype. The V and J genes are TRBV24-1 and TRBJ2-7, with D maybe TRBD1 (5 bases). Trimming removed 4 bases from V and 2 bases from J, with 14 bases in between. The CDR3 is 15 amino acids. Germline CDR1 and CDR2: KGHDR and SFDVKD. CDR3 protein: CATSDPTTGPYEQYF. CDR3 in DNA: TGTGCCACCAGTGACCCGACCACAGGACCCTACGAGCAGTACTTC.

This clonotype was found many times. CDR3 nucleotide sequence: TGTGCCAGCAGTCCAAGGACAGGGGGCTTAACAGATACGCAGTATTTT. Protein sequence: CASSPRTGGLTDTQYF. The rearrangement links TRBV12-3 or TRBV12-4 to TRBJ2-3, with 11 nucleotides matching TRBD1. This CDR3 comprises 16 residues. V lost 5 bases, J lost 3 bases, and 7 bases stayed unmatched.

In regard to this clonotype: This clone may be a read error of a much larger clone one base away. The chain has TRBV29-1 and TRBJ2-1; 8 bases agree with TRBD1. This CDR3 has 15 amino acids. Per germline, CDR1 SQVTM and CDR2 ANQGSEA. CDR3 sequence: CSIEDLRGQGDEQFF. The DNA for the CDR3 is TGCAGCATTGAAGATCTTCGCGGACAGGGCGATGAGCAGTTCTTC.